One and the same sample provided the 2 T cell receptor beta chains below, sequenced in a study of PD-1 blockade in classical Hodgkin lymphoma (dated by TCRdb to the early 2020s). Library creation used the immunoSEQ multiplex PCR assay. This is the immuneACCESS table as TCRdb keeps it, with only in-frame sequences that have V and J called. A part of the clones is gone; compared with another copy, unresolved V genes explain less than half, and the rest is unexplained. The sample table records around 31,000 clones; over 70% of these occur just once. The ten largest clones take up around 3.7% of the sample. The time point label, as the study defines it: cycle 2 day 1 (C2D1) of nivolumab. Every trial patient had relapsed after autologous stem cell transplantation, and cohorts A, B and C differed in prior brentuximab vedotin exposure. The source was peripheral blood mononuclear cells (PBMCs), collected before the second cycle of nivolumab. Source of these receptors: a human donor with classical Hodgkin lymphoma.

The gene calls are TRBV7-9 and TRBJ2-7; D possibly corresponds to TRBD2 (6 bases). This CDR3 is 16 amino acids long. Germline values: CDR1 SEHNR, CDR2 FQNEAQ (reference sequence). Trimming pared 1 base from V and 5 bases from J, leaving 18 bases between. The CDR3 sequence is CASSLVGGLSLDEQYF. Written as DNA, the CDR3 is TGTGCCAGCAGCTTAGTAGGTGGACTATCCCTGGACGAGCAGTACTTC.

This clone was counted a few times. The J gene is TRBJ2-5, the V gene TRBV28; a possible D gene is TRBD2 (6 bases). V lost 4 bases and J 3 bases, leaving 15 bases between the germline ends. The CDR3 contains 15 residues. Per germline, CDR1 MDHEN and CDR2 SYDVKM. In DNA, the CDR3 is TGTGCCAGCAGTTCGCCCGGGACTTTGAAAGAGACCCAGTACTTC. This translates into CASSSPGTLKETQYF.